Sequencing of this T cell receptor beta chain was carried out in a study of read filtering for tumor transcriptome and immune sequencing. As for the study in general: RNA-seq yielded only roughly 75 to 1,300 TCR reads, IR-seq about 4 to 10.27 million. General study results and limits: Even smaller IR-seq throughput identified most shared clonotypes.

The J segment lost 1 base and the V segment lost 6 bases, leaving 8 bases of the junction unmatched. This CDR3 spans 16 amino acids. Germline assignment: CDR1 SGHAT and CDR2 FQNNGV. Regarding this clonotype: Its specificity is unknown.

Molecular barcoded adaptors covering alpha/delta and beta/gamma chains were used on roughly 400 ng RNA. TCRdb re-analysed the reads in MiXCR, keeping a single row per CDR3 protein. Of some 130,000 distinct CDR3 sequences in the sample, approximately 13% were seen once. The origin of this receptor is a donor at least 40 years old with multiple myeloma. The chain uses TRBV11-2 and TRBJ2-4, with 8 bases fitting TRBD1. Sequenced material: a population of CD138-negative cells sorted from bone marrow. CDR3 sequence: CASSLDRGEAKNIQYF. The CDR3 DNA is TGTGCCAGCAGTCTTGACAGGGGCGAGGCCAAAAACATTCAGTACTTC.